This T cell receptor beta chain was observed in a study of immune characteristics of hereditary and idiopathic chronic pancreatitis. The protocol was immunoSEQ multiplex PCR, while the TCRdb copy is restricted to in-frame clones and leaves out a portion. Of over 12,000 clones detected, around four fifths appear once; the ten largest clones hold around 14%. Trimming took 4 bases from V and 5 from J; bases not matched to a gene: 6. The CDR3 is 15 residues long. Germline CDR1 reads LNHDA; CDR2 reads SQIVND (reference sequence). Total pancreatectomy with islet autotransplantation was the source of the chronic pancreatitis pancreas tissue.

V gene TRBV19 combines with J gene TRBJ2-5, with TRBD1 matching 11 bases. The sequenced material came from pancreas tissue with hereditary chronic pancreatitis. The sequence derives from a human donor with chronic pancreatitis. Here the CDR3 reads CASSTRTGGMETQYF. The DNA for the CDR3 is TGTGCCAGTAGTACTCGGACAGGGGGCATGGAGACCCAGTACTTC.